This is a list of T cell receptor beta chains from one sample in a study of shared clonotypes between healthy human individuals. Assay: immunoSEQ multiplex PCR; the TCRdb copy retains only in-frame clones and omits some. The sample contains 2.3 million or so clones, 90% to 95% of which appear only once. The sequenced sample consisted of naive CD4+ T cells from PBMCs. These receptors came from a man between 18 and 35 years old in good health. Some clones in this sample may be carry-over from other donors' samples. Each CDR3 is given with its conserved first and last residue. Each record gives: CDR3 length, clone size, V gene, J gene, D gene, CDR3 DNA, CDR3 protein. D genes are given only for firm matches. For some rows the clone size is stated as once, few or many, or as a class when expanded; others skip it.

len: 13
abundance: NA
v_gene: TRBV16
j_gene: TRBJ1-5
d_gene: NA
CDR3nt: TGTGCCAGCAGCCATCGATTCAATCAGCCCCAGCATTTT
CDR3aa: CASSHRFNQPQHF

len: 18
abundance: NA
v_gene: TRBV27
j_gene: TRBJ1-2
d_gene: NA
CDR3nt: TGTGCCAGCAGCCGCTTCGGGATGGGCGGACAGACGAACTATGGCTACACCTTC
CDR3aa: CASSRFGMGGQTNYGYTF

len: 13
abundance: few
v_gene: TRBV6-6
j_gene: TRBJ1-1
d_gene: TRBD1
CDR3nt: TGTGCCAGCAGCCTATCAGGGGGCACTGAAGCTTTCTTT
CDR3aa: CASSLSGGTEAFF

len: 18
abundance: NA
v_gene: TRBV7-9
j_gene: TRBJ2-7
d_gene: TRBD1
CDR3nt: TGTGCCAGCAGCTTACCCCCACCCCACAGGGGCCTAGAATACGAGCAGTACTTC
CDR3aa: CASSLPPPHRGLEYEQYF

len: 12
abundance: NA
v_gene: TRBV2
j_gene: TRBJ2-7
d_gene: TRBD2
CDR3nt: TGTGCCAGCGCGGGGGAGGGCTACGAGCAGTACTTC
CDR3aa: CASAGEGYEQYF

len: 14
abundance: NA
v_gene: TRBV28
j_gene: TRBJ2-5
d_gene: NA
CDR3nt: TGTGCCAGCAGCTCAGATAGGATTCAAGAGACCCAGTACTTC
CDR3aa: CASSSDRIQETQYF

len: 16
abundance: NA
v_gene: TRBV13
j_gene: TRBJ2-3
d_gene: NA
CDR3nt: TGTGCCAGCAGCCTATCGACTAGGGCCCCTCCAGATACGCAGTATTTT
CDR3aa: CASSLSTRAPPDTQYF

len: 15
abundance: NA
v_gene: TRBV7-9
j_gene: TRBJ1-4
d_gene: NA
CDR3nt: TGTGCCAGCAGCCGAAGGCCGGCAGGAGCTGAAAAACTGTTTTTT
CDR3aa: CASSRRPAGAEKLFF

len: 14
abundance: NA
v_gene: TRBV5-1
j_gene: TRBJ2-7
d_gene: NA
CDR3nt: TGCGCCAGCAGCTTGGAGGGAGGTAGTTACGAGCAGTACTTC
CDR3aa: CASSLEGGSYEQYF

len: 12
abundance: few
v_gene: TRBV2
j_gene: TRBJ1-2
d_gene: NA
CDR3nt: TGTGCCAGCAGTGGGGACAACTATGGCTACACCTTC
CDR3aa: CASSGDNYGYTF

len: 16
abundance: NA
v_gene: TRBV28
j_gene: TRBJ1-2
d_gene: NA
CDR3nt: TGTGCCAGCAGTCCCGGCGGGGGCGCGTCTCAATATGGCTACACCTTC
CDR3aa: CASSPGGGASQYGYTF

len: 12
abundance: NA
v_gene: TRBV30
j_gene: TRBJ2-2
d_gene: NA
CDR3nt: TGTGCCTGGAATGACAGGTCCGGGGAGCTGTTTTTT
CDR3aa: CAWNDRSGELFF

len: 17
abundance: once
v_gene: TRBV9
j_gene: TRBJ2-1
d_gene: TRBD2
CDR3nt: TGTGCCAGCAGCGTGACTAGCGGCGGCGCATCCCCCAATGAGCAGTTCTTC
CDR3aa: CASSVTSGGASPNEQFF

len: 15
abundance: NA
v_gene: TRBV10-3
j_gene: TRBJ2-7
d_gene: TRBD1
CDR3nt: TGTGCCATCAGTGAACAGGGGGCGATGACCTACGAGCAGTACTTC
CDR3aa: CAISEQGAMTYEQYF

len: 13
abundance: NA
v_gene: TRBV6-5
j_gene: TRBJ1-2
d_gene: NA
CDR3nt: TGTGCCAGCAGTTCCAGCAGGGTCTATGGCTACACCTTC
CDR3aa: CASSSSRVYGYTF

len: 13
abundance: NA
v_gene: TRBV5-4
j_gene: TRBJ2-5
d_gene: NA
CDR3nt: TGTGCCAGCAGCTCGGGACACCAAGAGACCCAGTACTTC
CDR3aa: CASSSGHQETQYF

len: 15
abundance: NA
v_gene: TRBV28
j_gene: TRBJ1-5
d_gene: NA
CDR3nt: TGTGCCAGCAGGGGGGTGCTAGTCGGCAATCAGCCCCAGCATTTT
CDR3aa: CASRGVLVGNQPQHF

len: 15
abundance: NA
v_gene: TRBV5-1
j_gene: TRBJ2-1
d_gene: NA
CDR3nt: TGCGCCAGCAGGGGGGACGGGACATACTACAATGAGCAGTTCTTC
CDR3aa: CASRGDGTYYNEQFF

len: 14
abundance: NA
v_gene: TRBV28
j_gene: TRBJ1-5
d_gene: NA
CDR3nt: TGTGCCAGCAGTCAAGGGGGAGGCAATCAGCCCCAGCATTTT
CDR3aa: CASSQGGGNQPQHF

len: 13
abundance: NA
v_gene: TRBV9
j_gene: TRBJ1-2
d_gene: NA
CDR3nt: TGTGCCAGCAGCCCAAGGACAGCAGGAGGCTACACCTTC
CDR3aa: CASSPRTAGGYTF

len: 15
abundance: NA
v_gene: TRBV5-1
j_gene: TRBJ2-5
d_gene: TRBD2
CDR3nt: TGCGCCAGCAGCATCTCTAGCGGGGGAAGTAAGACCCAGTACTTC
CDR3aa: CASSISSGGSKTQYF

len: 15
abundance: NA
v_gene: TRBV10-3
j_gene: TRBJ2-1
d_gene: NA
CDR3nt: TGTGCCATCAGTGAGTCGGGGGGACTTAGTAATGAGCAGTTCTTC
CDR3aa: CAISESGGLSNEQFF

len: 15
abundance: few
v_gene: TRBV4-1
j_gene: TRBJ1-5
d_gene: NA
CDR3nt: TGCGCCAGCAGCCAAGTGTTAGGGGTTGGTCAGCCCCAGCATTTT
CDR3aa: CASSQVLGVGQPQHF

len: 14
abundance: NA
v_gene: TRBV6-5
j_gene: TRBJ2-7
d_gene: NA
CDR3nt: TGTGCCAGCAGTTACCAACGGAACTCCTACGAGCAGTACTTC
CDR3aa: CASSYQRNSYEQYF